This TCR beta chain came from a study of blood T cell repertoires in COVID-19. The CDR3 is 15 residues long. Losses at the gene ends were 3 bases for V and 3 bases for J; bases not matched to a gene: 2. CDR1 and CDR2 (germline): LGHNA, YNFKEQ. Data came from immunoSEQ multiplex PCR; TCRdb stores just in-frame clones and leaves some out. The data show some 190,000 clones, with about 85% seen just once and around 4.9% held by the top ten. The receptor comes from a woman older than 75 with acute or convalescent COVID-19. This chain joins TRBV4-2 and TRBJ2-1, with TRBD2 matching 10 bases. The sequencing input was peripheral blood. CDR3 region: CASSQGTSVYNEQFF. CDR3 coding DNA: TGTGCCAGCAGCCAGGGGACTAGCGTCTACAATGAGCAGTTCTTC.